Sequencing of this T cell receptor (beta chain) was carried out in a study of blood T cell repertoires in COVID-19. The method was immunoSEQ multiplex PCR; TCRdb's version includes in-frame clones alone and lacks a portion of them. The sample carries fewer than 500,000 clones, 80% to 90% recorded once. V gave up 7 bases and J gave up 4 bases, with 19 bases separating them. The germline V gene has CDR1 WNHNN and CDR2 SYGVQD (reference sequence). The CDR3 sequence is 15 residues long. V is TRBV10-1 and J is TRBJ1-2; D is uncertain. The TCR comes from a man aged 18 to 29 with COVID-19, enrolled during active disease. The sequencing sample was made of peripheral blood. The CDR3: CASNSPADGSYGYTF. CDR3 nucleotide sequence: TGCGCCAGCAACTCCCCAGCTGACGGGTCCTATGGCTACACCTTC.